A selection of T cell receptor beta chains follows, all from one sample in a study of T-cell reconstitution after alpha-beta-depleted transplantation in children. Using its own MiXCR run on the PCR reads, TCRdb lists one record per CDR3 protein. The profile covers about 420,000 distinct CDR3 sequences, with 11% appearing a single time and nearly 5.5% taken by the ten largest. The specimen was PBMCs from the stem cell graft donor, collected from the stem cell graft. These receptor sequences come from a human donor who donated a stem cell graft to a child with acute myeloid leukemia. Each CDR3 is given with its conserved first and last residue. A D gene is named only where the DNA matches it firmly. Some rows mark clone size as missing; the rest say once, few, many or name a class of expanded clone.

D: .
V: TRBV15
size: many
J: TRBJ1-6
CDR3: CATSNAFYNSPLHF
DNA: TGTGCCACCAGCAACGCATTCTATAATTCACCCCTCCACTTT

D: .
V: TRBV5-1
size: .
J: TRBJ2-6
CDR3: CASSTRQAAGANVLTF
DNA: TGCGCCAGCAGCACCCGACAGGCCGCTGGGGCCAACGTCCTGACTTTC

D: .
V: TRBV6-6
size: few
J: TRBJ2-3
CDR3: CASSYAQDTQYF
DNA: TGTGCCAGCAGTTACGCGCAAGATACGCAGTATTTT

D: .
V: TRBV5-1
size: .
J: TRBJ2-1
CDR3: CASGAGERDEQFF
DNA: TGCGCCAGCGGGGCTGGGGAACGAGATGAGCAGTTCTTC

D: TRBD1
V: TRBV20-1
size: many
J: TRBJ2-5
CDR3: CSASRTGGQETQYF
DNA: TGCAGTGCTAGTAGGACAGGGGGACAAGAGACCCAGTACTTC

D: TRBD1
V: TRBV19
size: many
J: TRBJ2-5
CDR3: CASSTGQVLETQYF
DNA: TGTGCCAGTAGTACTGGACAGGTTTTGGAGACCCAGTACTTC

D: TRBD2
V: TRBV29-1
size: many
J: TRBJ2-1
CDR3: CSVRAGGISEQFF
DNA: TGCAGCGTTCGGGCGGGAGGGATCAGTGAGCAGTTCTTC

D: TRBD2
V: TRBV10-3
size: .
J: TRBJ2-5
CDR3: CAISEFAGGQETQYF
DNA: TGTGCCATCAGTGAGTTCGCGGGGGGGCAAGAGACCCAGTACTTC

D: TRBD2
V: TRBV12-3/TRBV12-4
size: many
J: TRBJ2-1
CDR3: CASSLGLAGYNEQFF
DNA: TGTGCCAGCAGTTTAGGACTAGCGGGGTACAATGAGCAGTTCTTC

D: .
V: TRBV9
size: few
J: TRBJ2-1
CDR3: CASSVAGGESSYNEQFF
DNA: TGTGCCAGCAGCGTAGCTGGCGGCGAGAGCTCCTACAATGAGCAGTTCTTC

D: TRBD2
V: TRBV20-1
size: .
J: TRBJ2-5
CDR3: CSARDPTSGGQETQYF
DNA: TGCAGTGCTAGAGATCCGACTAGCGGGGGCCAAGAGACCCAGTACTTC

D: TRBD2
V: TRBV4-3
size: .
J: TRBJ2-3
CDR3: CASSRVLAGTDTQYF
DNA: TGCGCCAGCAGCCGAGTACTAGCGGGTACAGATACGCAGTATTTT

D: .
V: TRBV29-1
size: .
J: TRBJ2-1
CDR3: CSAKQGSNEQFF
DNA: TGCAGCGCCAAACAGGGATCCAATGAGCAGTTCTTC

D: .
V: TRBV5-6
size: many
J: TRBJ2-1
CDR3: CASSLPERAFDEQFF
DNA: TGTGCCAGCAGCCTACCCGAGCGGGCCTTCGATGAGCAGTTCTTC

D: .
V: TRBV5-5
size: .
J: TRBJ1-1
CDR3: CASSLSGVNTEAFF
DNA: TGTGCCAGCAGCTTGTCAGGGGTGAACACTGAAGCTTTCTTT

D: .
V: TRBV5-4
size: few
J: TRBJ2-3
CDR3: CASSFLGGAADTQYF
DNA: TGTGCCAGCAGCTTTCTCGGGGGCGCAGCAGATACGCAGTATTTT

D: TRBD2
V: TRBV4-3
size: .
J: TRBJ2-1
CDR3: CASSQGTSGGDEQFF
DNA: TGCGCCAGCAGCCAAGGGACTAGCGGAGGTGATGAGCAGTTCTTC

D: .
V: TRBV5-1
size: many
J: TRBJ1-5
CDR3: CASSLEGGQPQHF
DNA: TGCGCCAGCAGCTTGGAGGGGGGTCAGCCCCAGCATTTT

D: .
V: TRBV7-9
size: .
J: TRBJ2-2
CDR3: CASSLVGFNTGELFF
DNA: TGTGCCAGCAGCTTAGTGGGTTTTAACACCGGGGAGCTGTTTTTT

D: .
V: TRBV7-8
size: many
J: TRBJ1-1
CDR3: CASSLEGREAFF
DNA: TGTGCCAGCAGCTTAGAGGGTAGGGAAGCTTTCTTT

D: TRBD2
V: TRBV5-1
size: many
J: TRBJ2-1
CDR3: CASSKGTSGGLPFSYNEQFF
DNA: TGCGCCAGCAGCAAAGGGACTAGCGGGGGCCTTCCCTTTTCCTACAATGAGCAGTTCTTC

D: .
V: TRBV3-1
size: few
J: TRBJ2-1
CDR3: CASSQRLLGARGRNEQFF
DNA: TGTGCCAGCAGCCAAAGACTGCTGGGGGCCAGGGGACGCAATGAGCAGTTCTTC

D: .
V: TRBV21-1
size: few
J: TRBJ1-4
CDR3: CASSKNRTGSDAGEKLFF
DNA: TGTGCCAGCAGCAAAAACAGGACAGGGTCGGACGCGGGAGAAAAACTGTTTTTT

D: .
V: TRBV20-1
size: few
J: TRBJ2-7
CDR3: CSAREHGDGEQYF
DNA: TGCAGTGCTAGAGAACATGGGGACGGCGAGCAGTACTTC

D: .
V: TRBV7-3
size: .
J: TRBJ2-2
CDR3: CASSEGTGKNTGELFF
DNA: TGTGCCAGCAGCGAGGGAACAGGGAAAAACACCGGGGAGCTGTTTTTT

D: TRBD2
V: TRBV5-1
size: .
J: TRBJ2-2
CDR3: CASSPLAGGKPGELFF
DNA: TGCGCCAGCAGCCCCTTAGCGGGGGGCAAACCCGGGGAGCTGTTTTTT

D: TRBD1
V: TRBV4-1
size: few
J: TRBJ1-6
CDR3: CASSQGSGQGNSPLHF
DNA: TGCGCCAGCAGCCAAGGTTCGGGACAGGGAAATTCACCCCTCCACTTT

D: .
V: TRBV27
size: many
J: TRBJ2-5
CDR3: CATQDGGYQETQYF
DNA: TGTGCCACCCAGGACGGGGGCTACCAAGAGACCCAGTACTTC

D: TRBD1
V: TRBV5-1
size: .
J: TRBJ1-2
CDR3: CASSPGITGGNVYTF
DNA: TGCGCCAGCAGCCCCGGAATAACAGGGGGCAATGTCTACACCTTC

D: .
V: TRBV25-1
size: few
J: TRBJ1-4
CDR3: CASSDWRATNEKLFF
DNA: TGTGCCAGCAGTGACTGGCGGGCAACTAATGAAAAACTGTTTTTT

D: .
V: TRBV27
size: few
J: TRBJ2-1
CDR3: CASSRSVYNEQFF
DNA: TGTGCCAGCAGTCGTTCCGTCTACAATGAGCAGTTCTTC

D: TRBD1
V: TRBV9
size: many
J: TRBJ1-1
CDR3: CASSVGTALGDTEAFF
DNA: TGTGCCAGCAGCGTCGGGACAGCGCTGGGGGACACTGAAGCTTTCTTT

D: TRBD1
V: TRBV5-1
size: few
J: TRBJ2-2
CDR3: CASSSDRGATGELFF
DNA: TGCGCCAGCAGCTCGGACAGGGGCGCCACCGGGGAGCTGTTTTTT

D: TRBD2
V: TRBV15
size: few
J: TRBJ2-1
CDR3: CATSRDRASGGPREQFF
DNA: TGTGCCACCAGCAGAGATCGGGCTAGCGGGGGCCCTAGGGAGCAGTTCTTC

D: TRBD1
V: TRBV10-3
size: .
J: TRBJ1-1
CDR3: CAISGQGQNTEAFF
DNA: TGTGCCATCAGTGGACAGGGACAGAACACTGAAGCTTTCTTT

D: .
V: TRBV7-2
size: many
J: TRBJ2-2
CDR3: CASRLQGGDTGELFF
DNA: TGTGCCAGCAGATTACAGGGTGGAGACACCGGGGAGCTGTTTTTT

D: TRBD1
V: TRBV7-2
size: many
J: TRBJ1-3
CDR3: CASSSDRGNTIYF
DNA: TGTGCCAGCAGCTCGGACAGGGGAAACACCATATATTTT

D: .
V: TRBV5-1
size: few
J: TRBJ1-1
CDR3: CASSLAPPGTEAFF
DNA: TGCGCCAGCAGCTTGGCCCCCCCGGGCACTGAAGCTTTCTTT

D: TRBD1
V: TRBV7-8
size: few
J: TRBJ1-2
CDR3: CASSLAGQTNYGYTF
DNA: TGTGCCAGCAGCTTAGCGGGACAGACTAACTATGGCTACACCTTC

D: TRBD1
V: TRBV12-3/TRBV12-4
size: many
J: TRBJ2-4
CDR3: CASSGQGSNIQYF
DNA: TGTGCCAGCAGCGGACAGGGATCTAACATTCAGTACTTC

D: .
V: TRBV12-3/TRBV12-4
size: few
J: TRBJ2-3
CDR3: CASRRVSAGTDTQYF
DNA: TGTGCCAGCAGGCGGGTGTCCGCAGGGACAGATACGCAGTATTTT

D: TRBD1
V: TRBV6-2/TRBV6-3
size: .
J: TRBJ2-1
CDR3: CASSYSREGQGINEQFF
DNA: TGTGCCAGCAGTTACTCGAGGGAAGGACAGGGTATCAATGAGCAGTTCTTC

D: .
V: TRBV29-1
size: .
J: TRBJ2-1
CDR3: CSVVGDPSYNEQFF
DNA: TGCAGCGTTGTGGGGGACCCGTCCTACAATGAGCAGTTCTTC

D: TRBD2
V: TRBV10-3
size: .
J: TRBJ2-3
CDR3: CAIKRGTSDTDTQYF
DNA: TGTGCCATAAAGAGGGGGACTAGCGACACAGATACGCAGTATTTT

D: .
V: TRBV18
size: few
J: TRBJ2-1
CDR3: CASSPPGGRYYNEQFF
DNA: TGTGCCAGCTCACCACCGGGTGGGCGTTACTACAATGAGCAGTTCTTC

D: .
V: TRBV4-3
size: .
J: TRBJ1-1
CDR3: CASSQDPGRVNTEAFF
DNA: TGCGCCAGCAGCCAAGATCCGGGCAGGGTCAACACTGAAGCTTTCTTT

D: .
V: TRBV12-3/TRBV12-4
size: few
J: TRBJ1-1
CDR3: CASSLQARGTEAFF
DNA: TGTGCCAGCAGTTTGCAGGCTAGGGGTACTGAAGCTTTCTTT

D: .
V: TRBV6-4
size: .
J: TRBJ2-5
CDR3: CASSDTLGGPETQYF
DNA: TGTGCCAGCAGTGACACCCTTGGAGGGCCGGAGACCCAGTACTTC

D: .
V: TRBV12-3/TRBV12-4
size: .
J: TRBJ2-2
CDR3: CASSFGPRGGTGELFF
DNA: TGTGCCAGCAGTTTCGGACCAAGGGGGGGCACCGGGGAGCTGTTTTTT

D: TRBD1
V: TRBV24-1
size: many
J: TRBJ2-3
CDR3: CATSDRTGGSTDTQYF
DNA: TGTGCCACCAGTGACAGGACAGGGGGGTCCACAGATACGCAGTATTTT

D: .
V: TRBV15
size: .
J: TRBJ2-2
CDR3: CATSIIFPTGELFF
DNA: TGTGCCACCAGCATAATCTTTCCCACCGGGGAGCTGTTTTTT

D: .
V: TRBV7-7
size: many
J: TRBJ1-6
CDR3: CASSPRSGSPLHF
DNA: TGTGCTAGCAGCCCCCGGTCGGGGTCACCCCTCCACTTT

D: .
V: TRBV20-1
size: .
J: TRBJ1-1
CDR3: CSAIEGSMNTEAFF
DNA: TGCAGTGCCATAGAGGGGAGCATGAACACTGAAGCTTTCTTT

D: .
V: TRBV20-1
size: few
J: TRBJ2-5
CDR3: CSAKAGETQYF
DNA: TGCAGTGCTAAGGCGGGGGAGACCCAGTACTTC

D: .
V: TRBV6-5
size: many
J: TRBJ2-1
CDR3: CASIIGQSSYNEQFF
DNA: TGTGCCAGTATTATAGGACAGAGCTCCTACAATGAGCAGTTCTTC

D: .
V: TRBV20-1
size: few
J: TRBJ1-6
CDR3: CSASSTDNSPLHF
DNA: TGCAGTGCTAGCTCGACGGATAATTCACCCCTCCACTTT

D: .
V: TRBV12-3/TRBV12-4
size: few
J: TRBJ2-2
CDR3: CASSLVQGATGELFF
DNA: TGTGCCAGCAGTTTAGTGCAGGGTGCGACCGGGGAGCTGTTTTTT